What follows is one T cell receptor (beta chain) and its context. The germline CDR1 and CDR2 sequences are SNHLY and FYNNEI. The V and J ends lost 2 bases and 8 bases respectively, with 7 bases between them. The CDR3 length is 12 residues. The entry originates in a study of blood T cell repertoires in COVID-19. Original analysis: Researchers report that nucleated cell counts were estimated from reference gene primer amplification. Method: immunoSEQ multiplex PCR; TCRdb's copy keeps in-frame clones and lacks some. That table is the source of V, J and clone size, and D and trimming were worked out from the DNA. The sample records some 130,000 clones, around 88% being singletons.

The sequence was collected from a man aged 45 to 65 with active or convalescent COVID-19. The J gene is TRBJ2-1, the V gene TRBV2; D is undetermined. Sequenced material: peripheral blood. CDR3 amino acids: CASSELEYEQFF. The DNA for the CDR3 is TGTGCCAGCAGTGAATTAGAATATGAGCAGTTCTTC.